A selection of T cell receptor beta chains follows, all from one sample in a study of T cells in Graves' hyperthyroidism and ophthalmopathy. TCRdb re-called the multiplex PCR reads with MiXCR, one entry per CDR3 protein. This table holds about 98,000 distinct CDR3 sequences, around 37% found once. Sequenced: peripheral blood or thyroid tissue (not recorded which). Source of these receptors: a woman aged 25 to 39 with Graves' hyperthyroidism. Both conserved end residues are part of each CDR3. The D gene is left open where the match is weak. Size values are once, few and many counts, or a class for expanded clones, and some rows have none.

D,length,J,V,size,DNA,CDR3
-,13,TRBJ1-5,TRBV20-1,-,TGCAGTGCACACGGGGGACTCAGTCAGCCCCAGCATTTT,CSAHGGLSQPQHF
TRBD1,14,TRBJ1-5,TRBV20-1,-,TGCAGTGCTGGGGGACAGAGTAGCAATCAGCCCCAGCATTTT,CSAGGQSSNQPQHF
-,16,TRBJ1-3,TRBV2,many,TGTGCCAGCAGTGAACGGGGCCAATTACCTGGAAACACCATATATTTT,CASSERGQLPGNTIYF
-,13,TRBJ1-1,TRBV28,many,TGTGCCAGCAGTTTCCCCAGGGGTACCGAAGCTTTCTTT,CASSFPRGTEAFF
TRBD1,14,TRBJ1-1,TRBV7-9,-,TGTGCCAGCAGCCCCCAGACAGGGGGCACTGAAGCTTTCTTT,CASSPQTGGTEAFF
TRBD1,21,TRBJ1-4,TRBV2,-,TGTGCCAGCAGCCCCCAAAATGGCAGGACAGGGGGCGGGTCGGCTAATGAAAAACTGTTTTTT,CASSPQNGRTGGGSANEKLFF
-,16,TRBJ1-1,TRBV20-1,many,TGCAGTGCTAGTTCAGGGTTTGAGGAAGAGAACACTGAAGCTTTCTTT,CSASSGFEEENTEAFF
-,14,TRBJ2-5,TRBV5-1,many,TGCGCCAGCAGCCTCACCGGGAATCAAGAGACCCAGTACTTC,CASSLTGNQETQYF
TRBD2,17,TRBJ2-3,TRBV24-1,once,TGTGCCACCGGTGATCGACTAGCGGGAGGGCCTCCAGATATGCAGTATTTC,CATGDRLAGGPPDMQYF
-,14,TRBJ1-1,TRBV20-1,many,TGCAGTGCTGACCCCATGTGGGCCTCGAGAGGTGCTTTCTTT,CSADPMWASRGAFF
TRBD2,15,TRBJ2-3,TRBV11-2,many,TGTGCCAGCAGCTTGAACAGCGGGAGTAGAAATACGCAGTATTTT,CASSLNSGSRNTQYF